This T cell receptor (beta chain) was documented in a study of T-cell memory formation after mild COVID-19. The study, taken as a whole, reports: A second wave expanding day 15 to 37 was CD4+-biased; contracting clones were balanced. Contracting clones localized mainly to CM and EM when CD4+ and mainly to EMRA when CD8+. The study detected some responding clones in pre-infection memory, suggesting cross-reactive memory joined.

With regard to this clonotype: The antigen is not known.

Germline lookup yields CDR1 DFQATT and CDR2 SNEGSKA (reference sequence). V trimming: 6 bases; J trimming: 1 base; junction bases outside the gene matches: 6. This CDR3 is 14 amino acids long. UMIs and sample barcodes were carried by the TCR alpha and TCR beta cDNA libraries that 5'RACE produced using constant-segment primers. From the 5' RACE reads, TCRdb called clonotypes with MiXCR, one entry per CDR3 protein. The sample shows 150,000 to 200,000 distinct CDR3 sequences, around a third of them seen only once. This clonotype was sampled from an adult woman who had mild COVID-19 (a few samples of this study predate the infection). Cell type and time point are not known. Specimen: PBMCs or a T cell subset sorted from them (not recorded which). This chain connects TRBV20-1 to TRBJ2-3; 8 bases map to TRBD2. CDR3 loop: CSAPRGGRTDTQYF. CDR3 nucleotide sequence: TGCAGTGCCCCCCGGGGGGGGCGCACAGATACGCAGTATTTT.